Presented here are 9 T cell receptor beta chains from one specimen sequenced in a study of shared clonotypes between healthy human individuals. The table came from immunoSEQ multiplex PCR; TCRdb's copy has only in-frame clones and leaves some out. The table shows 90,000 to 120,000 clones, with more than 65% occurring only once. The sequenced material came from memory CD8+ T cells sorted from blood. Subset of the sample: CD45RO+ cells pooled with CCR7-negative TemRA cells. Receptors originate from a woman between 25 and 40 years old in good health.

CDR3 protein: CASSSGTAKNIQYF. As DNA, the CDR3 is TGCGCCAGCAGCTCCGGGACAGCCAAAAACATTCAGTACTTC. The chain is built from TRBV5-1 and TRBJ2-4, with D possibly called TRBD1 or TRBD2 (5 bases each). This CDR3 has 14 amino acids. V lost 3 bases and J lost 0, with 7 bases in between. CDR1 and CDR2 (germline): SGHRS, YFSETQ.

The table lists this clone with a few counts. The CDR3 loop reads CASSPRGMNTEAFF. The CDR3 bases are TGTGCCAGCAGCCCCAGGGGAATGAACACTGAAGCTTTCTTT. The chain recombines TRBV13 with TRBJ1-1; maybe TRBD1 (6 bases). The germline CDR1 and CDR2 sequences are PRHDT and FYEKMQ (reference sequence). V was clipped by 5 bases and J by 0 bases, with 10 bases between them. CDR3 length: 14 amino acids.

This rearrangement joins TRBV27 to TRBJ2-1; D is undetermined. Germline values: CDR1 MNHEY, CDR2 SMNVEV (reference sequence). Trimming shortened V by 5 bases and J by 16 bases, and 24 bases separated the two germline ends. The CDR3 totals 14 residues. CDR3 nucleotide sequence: TGTGCCAGCAGTCCAACCCCCTCGGTCGACCTAAGCTTCTTC. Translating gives CASSPTPSVDLSFF.

Here the CDR3 reads CASSDPGQGTSNEKLFF. In DNA form, the CDR3 reads TGTGCCAGCAGCGATCCGGGACAGGGTACGTCTAATGAAAAACTGTTTTTT. This rearrangement joins TRBV2 to TRBJ1-4; 9 bases map to TRBD1. Germline-derived CDR1 and CDR2 are SNHLY and FYNNEI. V lost 6 bases and J lost 3; bases outside the gene matches: 11. The CDR3 has 17 residues. Looking up the rest from reference TRBV2 and TRBJ1-4 gives the full variable domain: EPEVTQTPSHQVTQMGQEVILRCVPISNHLYFYWYRQILGQKVEFLVSFYNNEISEKSEIFDDQFSVERPDGSNFTLKIRSTKLEDSAMYFCASSDPGQGTSNEKLFFGSGTQLSVL.

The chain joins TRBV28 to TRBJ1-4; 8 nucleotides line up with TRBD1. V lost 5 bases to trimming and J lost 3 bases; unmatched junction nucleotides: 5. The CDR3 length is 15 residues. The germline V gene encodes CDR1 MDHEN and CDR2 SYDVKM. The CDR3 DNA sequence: TGTGCCAGCAGTATACCACAGGGGGCTAATGAAAAACTGTTTTTT. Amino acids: CASSIPQGANEKLFF.

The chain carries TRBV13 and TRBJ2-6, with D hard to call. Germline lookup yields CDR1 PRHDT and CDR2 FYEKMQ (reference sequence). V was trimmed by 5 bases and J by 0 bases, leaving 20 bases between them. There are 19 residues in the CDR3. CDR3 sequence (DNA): TGTGCCAGCAGCCCCCCCCAGGCCATAACCTACTCTGGGGCCAACGTCCTGACTTTC. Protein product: CASSPPQAITYSGANVLTF.

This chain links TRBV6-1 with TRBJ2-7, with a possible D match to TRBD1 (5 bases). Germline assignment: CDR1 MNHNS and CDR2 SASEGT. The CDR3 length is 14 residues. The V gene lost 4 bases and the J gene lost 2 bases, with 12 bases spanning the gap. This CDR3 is CASSARQPAYEQYF. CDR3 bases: TGTGCCAGCAGTGCCCGACAGCCAGCCTACGAGCAGTACTTC.

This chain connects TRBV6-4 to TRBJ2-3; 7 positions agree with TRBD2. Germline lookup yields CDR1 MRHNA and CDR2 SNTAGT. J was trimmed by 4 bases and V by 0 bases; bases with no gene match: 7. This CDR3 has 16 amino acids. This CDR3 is CASSDSSGRGADTQYF. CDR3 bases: TGTGCCAGCAGTGACTCCAGCGGCCGGGGGGCAGATACGCAGTATTTT.

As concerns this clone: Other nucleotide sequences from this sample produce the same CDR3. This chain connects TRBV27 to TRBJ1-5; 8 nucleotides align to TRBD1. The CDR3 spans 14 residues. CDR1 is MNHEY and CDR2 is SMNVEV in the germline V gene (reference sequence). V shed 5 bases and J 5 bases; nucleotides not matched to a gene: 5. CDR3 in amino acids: CASSPQGDHQPQHF. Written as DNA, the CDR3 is TGTGCCAGCAGTCCACAGGGGGACCATCAGCCCCAGCATTTT.